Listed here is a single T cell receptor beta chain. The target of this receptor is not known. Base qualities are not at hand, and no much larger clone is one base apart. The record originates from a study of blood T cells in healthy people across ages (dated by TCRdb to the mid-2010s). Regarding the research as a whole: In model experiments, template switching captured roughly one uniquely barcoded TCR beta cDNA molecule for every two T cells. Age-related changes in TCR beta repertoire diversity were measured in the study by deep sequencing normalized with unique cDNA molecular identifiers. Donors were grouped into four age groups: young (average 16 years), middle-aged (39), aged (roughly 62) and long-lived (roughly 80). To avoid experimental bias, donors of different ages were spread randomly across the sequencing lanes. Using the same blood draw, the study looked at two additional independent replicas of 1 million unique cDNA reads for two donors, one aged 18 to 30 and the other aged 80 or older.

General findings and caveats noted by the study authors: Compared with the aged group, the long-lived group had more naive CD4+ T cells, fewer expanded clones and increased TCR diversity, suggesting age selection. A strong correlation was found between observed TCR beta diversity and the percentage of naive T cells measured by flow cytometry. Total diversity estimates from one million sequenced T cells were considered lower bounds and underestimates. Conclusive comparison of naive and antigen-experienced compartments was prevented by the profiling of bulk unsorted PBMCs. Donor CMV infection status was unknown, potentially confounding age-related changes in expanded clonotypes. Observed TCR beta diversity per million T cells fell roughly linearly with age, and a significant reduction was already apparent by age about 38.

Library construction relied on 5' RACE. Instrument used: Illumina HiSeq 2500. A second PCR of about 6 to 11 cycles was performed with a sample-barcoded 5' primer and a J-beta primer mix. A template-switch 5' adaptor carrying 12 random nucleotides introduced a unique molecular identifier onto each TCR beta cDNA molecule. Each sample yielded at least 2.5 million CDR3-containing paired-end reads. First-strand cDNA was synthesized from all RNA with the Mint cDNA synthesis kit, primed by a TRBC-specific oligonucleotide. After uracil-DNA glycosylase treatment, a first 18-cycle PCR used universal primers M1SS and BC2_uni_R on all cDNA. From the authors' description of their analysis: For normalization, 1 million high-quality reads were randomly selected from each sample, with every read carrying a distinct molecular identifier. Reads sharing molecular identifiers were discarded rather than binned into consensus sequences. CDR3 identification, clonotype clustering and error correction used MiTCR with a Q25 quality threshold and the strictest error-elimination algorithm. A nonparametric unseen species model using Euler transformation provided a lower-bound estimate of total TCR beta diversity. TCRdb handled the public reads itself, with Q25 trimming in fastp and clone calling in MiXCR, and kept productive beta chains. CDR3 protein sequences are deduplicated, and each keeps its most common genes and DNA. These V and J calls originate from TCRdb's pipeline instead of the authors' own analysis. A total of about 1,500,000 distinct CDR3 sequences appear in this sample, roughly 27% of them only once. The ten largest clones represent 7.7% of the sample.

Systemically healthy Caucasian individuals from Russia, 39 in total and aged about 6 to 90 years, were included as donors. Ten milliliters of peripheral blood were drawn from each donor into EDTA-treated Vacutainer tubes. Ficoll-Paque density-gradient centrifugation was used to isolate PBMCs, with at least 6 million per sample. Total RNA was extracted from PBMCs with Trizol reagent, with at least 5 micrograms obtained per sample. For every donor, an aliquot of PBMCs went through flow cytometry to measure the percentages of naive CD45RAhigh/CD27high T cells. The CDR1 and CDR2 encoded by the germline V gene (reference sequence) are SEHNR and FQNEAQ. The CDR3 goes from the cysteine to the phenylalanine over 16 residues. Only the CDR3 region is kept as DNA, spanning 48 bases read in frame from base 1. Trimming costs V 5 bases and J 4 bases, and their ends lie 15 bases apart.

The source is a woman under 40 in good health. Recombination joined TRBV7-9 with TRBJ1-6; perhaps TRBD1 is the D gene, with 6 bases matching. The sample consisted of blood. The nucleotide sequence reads TGTGCCAGCAGCATAACGACCGGGACATATAATTCACCCCTCCACTTT. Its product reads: CASSITTGTYNSPLHF.